This TCR beta chain was retrieved from a study of blood T cell repertoires in COVID-19. Study-level background: The cDNA or gDNA used as material had been derived from T cells, B-cell-depleted T cells, or PBMCs.

Germline CDR1 SNHLY, CDR2 FYNNEI. Unmatched junction bases numbered 12, after V lost 6 bases and J lost 5 bases. There are 18 residues in the CDR3. TCRdb's copy holds only in-frame clones and misses some; the assay was immunoSEQ multiplex PCR. The data hold a few hundred thousand clones, with around 87% observed a single time. The origin of this receptor is a man aged 18 to 35 with active or convalescent COVID-19. The rearrangement joins TRBV2 to TRBJ2-5; 16 bases are a match to TRBD2. Sequencing input: peripheral blood. CDR3 in amino acids: CASRQRGTSGRARETQYF. The CDR3 DNA is TGTGCCAGCAGGCAACGTGGGACTAGCGGGAGGGCCAGGGAGACCCAGTACTTC.